The clone carrying this TCR beta chain was seen at least ten times. Antigen specificity is unknown. Germline CDR1 reads SGHTA; CDR2 reads FQGNSA. This CDR3 is 15 amino acids long. V shed 1 base and J shed 1 base, with 9 bases lying between them. The data were obtained in a study of blood T cells in healthy people across ages. Overall study findings and caveats: Changes in expanded clonotypes were possibly confounded, as the CMV status of donors was unknown.

For every donor, a draw yielded approximately 9.9 milliliters of peripheral blood. A J-beta primer mix and a sample-barcoded 5' primer were used in a second PCR of roughly 6 to 12 cycles. TCRdb analysed the 5' RACE reads with MiXCR anew, one entry per CDR3 protein. The sample comprises around 320,000 distinct CDR3 sequences, roughly 26% of which are singletons, and around 29% rests with the top ten. The receptor was derived from a woman in her 70s in good health. The rearrangement links TRBV7-2 to TRBJ2-3, with D perhaps TRBD2 (6 bases). What was sequenced was blood. For the CDR3, the DNA is TGTGCCAGCAGCTTAGGGCGGGACCGCACAGATACGCAGTATTTT. It is translated as CASSLGRDRTDTQYF.